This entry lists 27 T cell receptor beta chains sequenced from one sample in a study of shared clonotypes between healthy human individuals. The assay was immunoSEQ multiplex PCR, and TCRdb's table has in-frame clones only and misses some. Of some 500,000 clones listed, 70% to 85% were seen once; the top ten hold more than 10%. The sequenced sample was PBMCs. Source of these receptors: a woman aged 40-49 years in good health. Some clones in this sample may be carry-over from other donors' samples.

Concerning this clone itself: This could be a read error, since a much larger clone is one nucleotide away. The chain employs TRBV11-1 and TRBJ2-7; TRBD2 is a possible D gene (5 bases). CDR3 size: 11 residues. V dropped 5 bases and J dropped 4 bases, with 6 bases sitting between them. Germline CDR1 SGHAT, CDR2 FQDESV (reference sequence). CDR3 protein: CASSRGYEQYF. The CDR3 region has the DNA TGTGCCAGCAGCCGGGGATACGAGCAGTACTTC.

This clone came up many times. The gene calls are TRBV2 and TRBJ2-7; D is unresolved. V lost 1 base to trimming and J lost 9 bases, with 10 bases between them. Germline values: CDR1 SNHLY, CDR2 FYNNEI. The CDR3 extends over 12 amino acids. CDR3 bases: TGTGCCAGCAGTGAAGGGGCTACGTCGCAGTACTTC. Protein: CASSEGATSQYF.

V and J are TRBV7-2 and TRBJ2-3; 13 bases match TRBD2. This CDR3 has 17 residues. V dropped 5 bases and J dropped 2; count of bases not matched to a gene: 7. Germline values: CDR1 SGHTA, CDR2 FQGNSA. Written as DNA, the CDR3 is TGTGCCAGCAGCCTCGGACTAGCGGGAGCTACCACAGATACGCAGTATTTT. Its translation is CASSLGLAGATTDTQYF.

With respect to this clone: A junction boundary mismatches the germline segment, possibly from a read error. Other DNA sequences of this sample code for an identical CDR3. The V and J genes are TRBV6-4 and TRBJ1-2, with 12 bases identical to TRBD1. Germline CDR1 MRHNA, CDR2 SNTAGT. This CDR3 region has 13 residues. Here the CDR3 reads CASSDGTGGGYTF. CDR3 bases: TGTGCCAGCAGTGACGGGACAGGGGGCGGCTACACCTTT.

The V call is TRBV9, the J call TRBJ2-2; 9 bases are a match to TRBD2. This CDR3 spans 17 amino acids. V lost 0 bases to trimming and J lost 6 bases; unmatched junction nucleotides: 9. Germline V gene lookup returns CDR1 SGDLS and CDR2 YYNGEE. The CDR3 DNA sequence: TGTGCCAGCAGCGTAGCCCTAGCGGGAATCAAGGCCGGGGAGCTGTTTTTT. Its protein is CASSVALAGIKAGELFF.

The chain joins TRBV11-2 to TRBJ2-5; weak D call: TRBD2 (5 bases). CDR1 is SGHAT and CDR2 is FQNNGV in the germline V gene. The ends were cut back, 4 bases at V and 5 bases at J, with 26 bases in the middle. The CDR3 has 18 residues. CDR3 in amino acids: CASSSERNRRGAVETQYF. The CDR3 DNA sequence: TGTGCCAGCAGCTCCGAGAGAAATAGACGGGGAGCGGTCGAGACCCAGTACTTC.

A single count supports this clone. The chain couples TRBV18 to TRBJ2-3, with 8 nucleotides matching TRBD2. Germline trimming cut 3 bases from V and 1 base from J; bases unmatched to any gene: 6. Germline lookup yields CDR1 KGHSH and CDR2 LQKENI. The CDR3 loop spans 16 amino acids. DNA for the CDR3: TGTGCCAGCTCACCCGCTACTAGCGGCGGCACAGATACGCAGTATTTT. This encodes CASSPATSGGTDTQYF.

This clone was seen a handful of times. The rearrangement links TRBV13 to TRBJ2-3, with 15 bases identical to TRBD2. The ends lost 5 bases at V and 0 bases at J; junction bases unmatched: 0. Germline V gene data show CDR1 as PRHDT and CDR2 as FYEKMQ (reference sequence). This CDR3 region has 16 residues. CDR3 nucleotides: TGTGCCAGCAGCGGACTAGCGGGAGGGAGCACAGATACGCAGTATTTT. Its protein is CASSGLAGGSTDTQYF.

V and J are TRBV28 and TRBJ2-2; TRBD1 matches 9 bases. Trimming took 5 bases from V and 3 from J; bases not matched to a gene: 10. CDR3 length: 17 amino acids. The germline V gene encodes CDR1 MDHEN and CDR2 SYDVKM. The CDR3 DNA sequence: TGTGCCAGCAGTCACCCAAACAGGGGGCCCTACACCGGGGAGCTGTTTTTT. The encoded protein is CASSHPNRGPYTGELFF.

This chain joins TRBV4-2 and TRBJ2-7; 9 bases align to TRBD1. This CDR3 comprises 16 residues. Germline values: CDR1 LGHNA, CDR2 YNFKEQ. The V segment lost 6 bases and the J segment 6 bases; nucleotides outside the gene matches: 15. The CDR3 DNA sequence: TGTGCCAGCAGGGGGGGAGAGGGACAGGGAAGAAGCGAGCAGTACTTC. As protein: CASRGGEGQGRSEQYF.

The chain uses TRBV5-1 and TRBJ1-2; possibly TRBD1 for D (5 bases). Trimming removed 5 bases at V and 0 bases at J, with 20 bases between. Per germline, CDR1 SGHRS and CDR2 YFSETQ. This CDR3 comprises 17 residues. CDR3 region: CASSPGAEASANYGYTF. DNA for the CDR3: TGCGCCAGCAGTCCCGGGGCCGAAGCCTCAGCTAACTATGGCTACACCTTC.

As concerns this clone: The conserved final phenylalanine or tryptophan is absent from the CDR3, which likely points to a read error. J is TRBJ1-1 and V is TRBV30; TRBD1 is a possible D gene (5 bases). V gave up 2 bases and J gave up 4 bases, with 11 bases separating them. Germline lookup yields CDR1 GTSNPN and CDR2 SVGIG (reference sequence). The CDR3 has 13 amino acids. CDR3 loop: CAWSFTGGTEAFL. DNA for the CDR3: TGTGCCTGGAGTTTCACAGGAGGCACTGAAGCTTTCCTT.

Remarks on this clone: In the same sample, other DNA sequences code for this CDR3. The CDR3 DNA sequence: TGCAGCGTTGGGGCTTCCTACAATGAGCAGTTCTTC. Encoded protein: CSVGASYNEQFF. V is TRBV29-1 and J is TRBJ2-1; no reliable D call. V lost 4 bases, J lost 1 base, and 5 bases lay in between. The length of the CDR3 is 12 residues. Germline V gives CDR1 SQVTM, CDR2 ANQGSEA.

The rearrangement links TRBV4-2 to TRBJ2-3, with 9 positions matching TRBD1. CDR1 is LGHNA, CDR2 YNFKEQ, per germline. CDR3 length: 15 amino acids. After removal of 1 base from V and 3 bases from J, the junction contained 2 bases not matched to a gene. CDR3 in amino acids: CASSQGQGVTDTQYF. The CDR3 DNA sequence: TGTGCCAGCAGCCAAGGACAGGGGGTTACAGATACGCAGTATTTT.

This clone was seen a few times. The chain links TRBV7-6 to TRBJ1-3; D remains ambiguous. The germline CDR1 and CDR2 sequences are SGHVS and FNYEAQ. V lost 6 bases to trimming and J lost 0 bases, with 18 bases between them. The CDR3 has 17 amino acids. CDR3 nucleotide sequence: TGTGCCAGCAGTCCCCGCCCCAGTGATCTCTCTGGAAACACCATATATTTT. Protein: CASSPRPSDLSGNTIYF.

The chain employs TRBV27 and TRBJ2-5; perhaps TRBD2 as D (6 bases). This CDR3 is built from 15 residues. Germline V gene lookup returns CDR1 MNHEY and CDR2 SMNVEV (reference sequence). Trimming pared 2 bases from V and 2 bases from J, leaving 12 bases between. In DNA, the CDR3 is TGTGCCAGCAGTTTACCCGGGAGCCCACAAGAGACCCAGTACTTC. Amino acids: CASSLPGSPQETQYF.

CDR3 nucleotides: TGCGCCAGCAGCATCTCCCGGACTCAGCGGGGCACAGATACGCAGTATTTT. Translation: CASSISRTQRGTDTQYF. The V and J genes are TRBV5-1 and TRBJ2-3; a weak D match, TRBD2 (6 bases). Germline V gene data show CDR1 as SGHRS and CDR2 as YFSETQ. The CDR3 is made up of 17 amino acids. V lost 4 bases to trimming and J lost 1 base, with 19 bases between them.

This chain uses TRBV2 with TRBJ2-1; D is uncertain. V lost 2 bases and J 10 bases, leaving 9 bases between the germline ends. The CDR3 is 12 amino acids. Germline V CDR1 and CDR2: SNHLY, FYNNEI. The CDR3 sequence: CASSEQLWEQFF. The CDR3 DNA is TGTGCCAGCAGTGAACAGCTATGGGAGCAGTTCTTC.

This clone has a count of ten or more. CDR3 region: CASSSSGGLNEQFF. CDR3 coding DNA: TGCGCCAGCAGTTCTAGCGGCGGGTTAAATGAGCAGTTCTTC. The J gene is TRBJ2-1, the V gene TRBV10-1, with 7 bases that match TRBD2. This CDR3 region has 14 residues. The ends lost 5 bases at V and 7 bases at J; junction bases unmatched: 8. CDR1 WNHNN and CDR2 SYGVQD come from the germline V gene (reference sequence).

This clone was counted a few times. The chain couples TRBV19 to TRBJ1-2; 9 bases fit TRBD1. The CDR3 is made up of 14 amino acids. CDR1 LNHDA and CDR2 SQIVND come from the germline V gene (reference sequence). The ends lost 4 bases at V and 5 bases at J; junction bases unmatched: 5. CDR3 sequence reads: CASSTTGTGYGYTF. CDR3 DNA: TGTGCCAGTAGTACCACCGGGACAGGGTATGGCTACACCTTC.

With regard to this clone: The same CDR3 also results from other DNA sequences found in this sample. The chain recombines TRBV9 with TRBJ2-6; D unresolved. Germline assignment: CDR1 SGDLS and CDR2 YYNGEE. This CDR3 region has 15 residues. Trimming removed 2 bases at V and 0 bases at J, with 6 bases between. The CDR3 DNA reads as TGTGCCAGCAGCGTCGACAACTCTGGGGCCAACGTCCTGACTTTC. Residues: CASSVDNSGANVLTF. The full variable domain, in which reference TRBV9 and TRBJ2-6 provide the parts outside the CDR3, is DSGVTQTPKHLITATGQRVTLRCSPRSGDLSVYWYQQSLDQGLQFLIQYYNGEERAKGNILERFSAQQFPDLHSELNLSSLELGDSALYFCASSVDNSGANVLTFGAGSRLTVL.

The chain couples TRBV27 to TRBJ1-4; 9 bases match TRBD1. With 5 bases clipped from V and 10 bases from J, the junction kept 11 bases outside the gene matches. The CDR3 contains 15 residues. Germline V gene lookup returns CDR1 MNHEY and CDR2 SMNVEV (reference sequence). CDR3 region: CASSPRTGDAGKLFF. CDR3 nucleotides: TGTGCCAGCAGTCCCCGGACAGGGGATGCTGGAAAACTGTTTTTT.

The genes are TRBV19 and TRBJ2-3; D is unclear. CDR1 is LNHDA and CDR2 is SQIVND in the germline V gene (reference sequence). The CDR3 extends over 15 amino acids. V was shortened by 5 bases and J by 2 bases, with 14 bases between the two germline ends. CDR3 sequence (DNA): TGTGCCAGTAGTCCCGGGTCCCTCATCACAGATACGCAGTATTTT. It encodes CASSPGSLITDTQYF.

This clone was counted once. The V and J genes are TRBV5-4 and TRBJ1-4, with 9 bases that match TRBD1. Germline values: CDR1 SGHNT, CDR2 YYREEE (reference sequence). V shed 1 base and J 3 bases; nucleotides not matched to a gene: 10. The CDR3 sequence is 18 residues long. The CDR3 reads CASSLTSGQGTANEKLFF. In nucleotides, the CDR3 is TGTGCCAGCAGCTTGACCTCGGGACAGGGCACGGCTAATGAAAAACTGTTTTTT.

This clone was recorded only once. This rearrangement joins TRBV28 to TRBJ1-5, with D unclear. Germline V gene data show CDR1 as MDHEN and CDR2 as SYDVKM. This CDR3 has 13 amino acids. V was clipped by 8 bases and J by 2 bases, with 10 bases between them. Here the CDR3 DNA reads TGTGCCAGCCGGTGGGTTGGCAATCAGCCCCAGCATTTT. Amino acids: CASRWVGNQPQHF. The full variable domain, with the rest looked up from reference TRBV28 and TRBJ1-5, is DVKVTQSSRYLVKRTGEKVFLECVQDMDHENMFWYRQDPGLGLRLIYFSYDVKMKEKGDIPEGYSVSREKKERFSLILESASTNQTSMYLCASRWVGNQPQHFGDGTRLSIL.

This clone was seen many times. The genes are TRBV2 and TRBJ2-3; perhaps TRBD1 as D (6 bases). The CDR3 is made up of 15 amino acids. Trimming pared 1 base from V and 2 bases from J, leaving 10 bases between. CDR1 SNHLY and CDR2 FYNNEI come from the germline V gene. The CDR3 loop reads CASSEGPGVTDTQYF. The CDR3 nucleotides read TGTGCCAGCAGTGAAGGGCCAGGGGTCACAGATACGCAGTATTTT.

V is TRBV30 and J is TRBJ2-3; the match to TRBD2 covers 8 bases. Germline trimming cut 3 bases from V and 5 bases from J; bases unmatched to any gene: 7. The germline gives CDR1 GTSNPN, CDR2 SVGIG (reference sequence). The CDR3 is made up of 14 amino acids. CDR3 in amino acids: CAWSLSGSQDTQYF. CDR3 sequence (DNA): TGTGCCTGGAGCCTAAGCGGGAGTCAAGATACGCAGTATTTT.